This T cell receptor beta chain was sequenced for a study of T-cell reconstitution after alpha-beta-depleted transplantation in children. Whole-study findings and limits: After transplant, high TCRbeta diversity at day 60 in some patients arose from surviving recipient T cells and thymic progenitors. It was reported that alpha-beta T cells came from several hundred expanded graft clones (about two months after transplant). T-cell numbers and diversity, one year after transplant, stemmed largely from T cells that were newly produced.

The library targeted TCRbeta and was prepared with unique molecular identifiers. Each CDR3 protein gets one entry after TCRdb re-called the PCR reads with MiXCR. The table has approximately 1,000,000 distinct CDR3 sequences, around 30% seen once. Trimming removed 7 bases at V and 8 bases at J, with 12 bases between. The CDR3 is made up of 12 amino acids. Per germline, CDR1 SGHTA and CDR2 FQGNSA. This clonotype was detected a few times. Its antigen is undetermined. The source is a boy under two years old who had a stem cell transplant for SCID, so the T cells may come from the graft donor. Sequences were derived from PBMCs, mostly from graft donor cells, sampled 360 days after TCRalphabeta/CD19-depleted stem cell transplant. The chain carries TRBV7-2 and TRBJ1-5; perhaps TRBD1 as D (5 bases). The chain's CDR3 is CASTSSGKPQHF. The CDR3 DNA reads TGTGCCAGCACCTCATCAGGGAAGCCCCAGCATTTT.